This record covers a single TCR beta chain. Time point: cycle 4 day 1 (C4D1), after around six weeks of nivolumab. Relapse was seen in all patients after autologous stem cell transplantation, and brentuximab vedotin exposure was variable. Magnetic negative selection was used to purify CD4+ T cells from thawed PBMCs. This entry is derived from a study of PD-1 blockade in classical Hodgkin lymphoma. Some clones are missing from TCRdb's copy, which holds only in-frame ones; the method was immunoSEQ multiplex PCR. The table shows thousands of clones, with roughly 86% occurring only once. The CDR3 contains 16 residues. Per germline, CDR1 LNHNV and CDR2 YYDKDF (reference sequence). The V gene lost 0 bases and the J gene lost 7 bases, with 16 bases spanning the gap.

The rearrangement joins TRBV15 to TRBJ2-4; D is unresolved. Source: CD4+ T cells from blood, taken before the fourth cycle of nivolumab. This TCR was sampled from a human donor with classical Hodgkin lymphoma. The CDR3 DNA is TGTGCCACCAGCAGAGATCGGTTGACCCTCGGGAACATTCAGTACTTC. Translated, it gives CATSRDRLTLGNIQYF.